This passage covers 24 T cell receptor beta chains from one sample sequenced in a study of blood T cell repertoires in COVID-19. Some clones are missing from TCRdb's copy, which holds only in-frame ones; the method was immunoSEQ multiplex PCR. The top ten hold 6.3% of the sample, which has about 300,000 clones, 90% seen once. Material: peripheral blood. The receptors were sampled from a woman between 50 and 59 years old with COVID-19, enrolled during active disease.

The chain has TRBV6-5 and TRBJ1-3; TRBD1 aligns across 9 bases. The V gene end was trimmed by 0 bases and the J gene end by 4 bases; junction bases not matched to a gene: 4. The CDR3 is 16 amino acids. CDR1 is MNHEY and CDR2 is SVGAGI in the germline V gene. CDR3 in amino acids: CASSYSPGTGGNTIYF. The CDR3 DNA is TGTGCCAGCAGTTACTCCCCCGGGACAGGGGGAAACACCATATATTTT.

The chain recombines TRBV10-1 with TRBJ1-1; D unresolved. Germline-derived CDR1 and CDR2 are WNHNN and SYGVQD (reference sequence). V was pared by 8 bases and J by 0 bases, with 13 bases between. The CDR3 length is 14 residues. CDR3 loop: CASSPRALNTEAFF. CDR3 bases: TGCGCCAGCTCGCCGAGGGCCCTGAACACTGAAGCTTTCTTT.

There are a few counts of this clone. The gene calls are TRBV5-1 and TRBJ1-2; tentative D call: TRBD1 (6 bases). In germline, CDR1 is SGHRS, CDR2 YFSETQ. The CDR3 extends over 15 amino acids. The V end was cut by 4 bases, the J end by 7 bases, with 20 bases between. CDR3 region: CASSVEGSQGLGYTF. The CDR3 DNA follows: TGCGCCAGCAGCGTGGAAGGGTCCCAGGGGCTTGGCTACACCTTC.

This clone has more than one count but fewer than ten. V gene TRBV1 combines with J gene TRBJ2-1; the table's TRBD2 call for D was not verified on the DNA. TRBV1 is recorded as a pseudogene. The CDR3 has 11 amino acids. CDR3 DNA sequence: TGCACCAGCAGCCACGGTAATGAGCAGTTCTTC. It is translated as CTSSHGNEQFF.

In DNA form, the CDR3 reads TGCGCCAGCAGCTTGGAGTTCGGAGAAATCTACACTGAAGCTTTCTTT. As protein: CASSLEFGEIYTEAFF. The chain uses TRBV5-1 and TRBJ1-1; D remains unclear. CDR1 is SGHRS, CDR2 YFSETQ, per germline. CDR3 length: 16 residues. V lost 0 bases, J lost 3 bases, and 15 bases lay in between.

The chain employs TRBV5-4 and TRBJ1-1; D is unclear. The germline CDR1 and CDR2 sequences are SGHNT and YYREEE (reference sequence). The CDR3 sequence is 15 residues long. Between the trimmed V and J ends, which lost 4 bases and 4 bases, there was a span of 17 bases. CDR3 in amino acids: CASSPQEGWSTEAFF. For the CDR3, the DNA is TGTGCCAGCAGCCCCCAGGAGGGTTGGAGCACTGAAGCTTTCTTT.

The chain links TRBV5-8 to TRBJ2-1; weak D call: TRBD1 (5 bases). The CDR3 runs 18 residues. V lost 1 base, J lost 5 bases, and 22 bases lay in between. Germline-derived CDR1 and CDR2 are SGHTS and YDEGEE. CDR3 loop: CASSLYVAGFVGNNEQFF. In nucleotides, the CDR3 is TGTGCCAGCAGCTTGTATGTCGCAGGGTTCGTGGGGAACAATGAGCAGTTCTTC.

The V gene is TRBV6-5, the J gene TRBJ1-5, with 9 bases fitting TRBD1. The ends lost 5 bases at V and 5 bases at J; junction bases unmatched: 7. Germline V lookup: CDR1 MNHEY, CDR2 SVGAGI. CDR3 size: 15 residues. CDR3 nucleotide sequence: TGTGCCAGCAGTAAGGACAGGGGCGGGTATCAGCCCCAGCATTTT. This codes for CASSKDRGGYQPQHF.

J is TRBJ1-2 and V is TRBV2; D is unresolved. This CDR3 region has 17 residues. The V and J ends lost 2 bases and 8 bases respectively, with 24 bases between them. Per germline, CDR1 SNHLY and CDR2 FYNNEI. The CDR3 DNA reads TGTGCCAGCAGTGAAATCCCCCACGGGAGAACCCTCTTAGGCTACACCTTC. Amino acids: CASSEIPHGRTLLGYTF.

This rearrangement joins TRBV27 to TRBJ1-3, with D tentatively TRBD1 (5 bases). V was shortened by 3 bases and J by 4 bases, with 13 bases between the two germline ends. Per the germline V gene, CDR1 is MNHEY and CDR2 is SMNVEV (reference sequence). CDR3 length equals 15 residues. CDR3 region: CASSLGGMSGNTIYF. CDR3 DNA sequence: TGTGCCAGCAGTTTGGGGGGTATGTCCGGAAACACCATATATTTT.

V gene TRBV4-2 combines with J gene TRBJ1-5, with 10 bases that match TRBD1. V was pared by 4 bases and J by 7 bases, with 19 bases of the junction left unmatched. The germline CDR1 and CDR2 sequences are LGHNA and YNFKEQ. This CDR3 region has 19 residues. This CDR3 is CASSPGTGATPFPLQPQHF. In DNA, the CDR3 is TGTGCCAGCAGCCCCGGGACAGGGGCTACCCCGTTCCCCCTCCAGCCCCAGCATTTT.

The rearrangement uses TRBV27 and TRBJ2-2; 7 bases are a match to TRBD1. CDR1 MNHEY and CDR2 SMNVEV come from the germline V gene (reference sequence). J gave up 6 bases and V 3 bases, and 13 bases lay outside the gene matches. CDR3 length equals 17 residues. The CDR3 bases are TGTGCCAGCAGTTTCATCACAGGGGACCCCTTTCCCGGGGAGCTGTTTTTT. This gives the protein CASSFITGDPFPGELFF.

V and J are TRBV3-1 (or the pseudogene TRBV3-2) and TRBJ2-2, with 13 nucleotides matching TRBD2. Germline CDR1 and CDR2: LGHDT and YNNKEL (reference sequence). The ends lost 1 base at V and 1 base at J; junction bases unmatched: 0. The CDR3 runs 17 residues. In nucleotides, the CDR3 is TGTGCCAGCAGCCAAGGACTAGCGGGAGGGAACACCGGGGAGCTGTTTTTT. This translates into CASSQGLAGGNTGELFF.

V usage is TRBV5-1 and J usage is TRBJ2-3; 7 bases fit TRBD2. From germline, CDR1 is SGHRS and CDR2 YFSETQ. This CDR3 is 14 amino acids long. After removal of 5 bases from V and 3 bases from J, the junction contained 6 bases not matched to a gene. CDR3 protein: CASSRAGVTDTQYF. The CDR3 nucleotides are TGCGCCAGCAGTCGCGCGGGAGTGACAGATACGCAGTATTTT.

V gene TRBV18 combines with J gene TRBJ2-5; 11 nucleotides align to TRBD1. Germline V lookup: CDR1 KGHSH, CDR2 LQKENI. The CDR3 covers 15 residues. V was pared by 3 bases and J by 4 bases, with 4 bases of the junction left unmatched. CDR3 bases: TGTGCCAGCTCACCGGTGGGACAGGGGGGAGAGACCCAGTACTTC. Protein sequence: CASSPVGQGGETQYF. Using reference TRBV18 and TRBJ2-5 for the parts outside the CDR3, the full variable domain is NAGVMQNPRHLVRRRGQEARLRCSPMKGHSHVYWYRQLPEEGLKFMVYLQKENIIDESGMPKERFSAEFPKEGPSILRIQQVVRGDSAAYFCASSPVGQGGETQYFGPGTRLLVL.

J is TRBJ1-6 and V is TRBV7-2; 9 nucleotides match TRBD1. Germline CDR1 and CDR2: SGHTA and FQGNSA. CDR3 length: 15 amino acids. With 5 bases clipped from V and 9 bases from J, the junction kept 8 bases outside the gene matches. The DNA for the CDR3 is TGTGCCAGCAGCCTAGTCCCGGGACAGGGTTCACCCCTCCACTTT. Amino acids: CASSLVPGQGSPLHF.

The V and J genes are TRBV15 and TRBJ1-5; 8 nucleotides align to TRBD1. The CDR3 is 13 amino acids. Per the germline V gene, CDR1 is LNHNV and CDR2 is YYDKDF (reference sequence). V was clipped by 8 bases and J by 0 bases; unmatched bases: 0. The CDR3 DNA is TGTGCCACCCAGGGGGCTAGCAATCAGCCCCAGCATTTT. Protein product: CATQGASNQPQHF.

This clone was recorded only once. V usage is TRBV5-1 and J usage is TRBJ2-3, with TRBD1 identical over 8 bases. This CDR3 region has 16 residues. Germline-derived CDR1 and CDR2 are SGHRS and YFSETQ. The V segment lost 4 bases and the J segment 5 bases; nucleotides outside the gene matches: 12. The CDR3 region has the DNA TGCGCCAGCAGCCCCCATGTGGACAGGGACGGAGATACGCAGTATTTT. Translated: CASSPHVDRDGDTQYF.

In its sample, this clone was seen a few times. This chain connects TRBV6-6 to TRBJ1-5; a possible D gene is TRBD1 (6 bases). This CDR3 is 18 amino acids long. Germline values: CDR1 MNHNY, CDR2 SVGAGI (reference sequence). V was clipped by 5 bases and J by 8 bases, with 28 bases between them. The CDR3 region has the DNA TGTGCCAGCAGTCCTTCCCAAGCCAGGGGACGGGGGGCTAAGCCCCAGCATTTT. Its translation: CASSPSQARGRGAKPQHF.

The chain recombines TRBV6-6 with TRBJ1-1; 7 bases line up with TRBD1. Germline CDR1 reads MNHNY; CDR2 reads SVGAGI (reference sequence). The CDR3 is 15 amino acids. Trimming took 6 bases from V and 5 from J; bases not matched to a gene: 12. This CDR3 reads CASSLTGTVTTEAFF. For the CDR3, the DNA is TGTGCCAGCAGCCTGACCGGGACAGTGACGACTGAAGCTTTCTTT.

The chain couples TRBV12-5 to TRBJ2-2; a weak D match, TRBD1 (6 bases). This CDR3 has 16 amino acids. The germline CDR1 and CDR2 sequences are LGHNT and FRNRAP. Trimming took off 7 bases at V and 0 bases at J, with 15 bases between the two ends. The CDR3 nucleotides are TGTGCTAGTGCCGCCAGGGACATAGCGAACACCGGGGAGCTGTTTTTT. It yields the protein CASAARDIANTGELFF.

The rearrangement uses TRBV19 and TRBJ2-5; 7 bases match TRBD1. Germline CDR1 and CDR2: LNHDA and SQIVND (reference sequence). The CDR3 extends over 14 amino acids. Germline trimming cut 3 bases from V and 4 bases from J; bases unmatched to any gene: 5. DNA for the CDR3: TGTGCCAGTAGTATTTTTGGGGACAGAGAGACCCAGTACTTC. It yields the protein CASSIFGDRETQYF.

The chain uses TRBV30 and TRBJ2-1; 9 bases agree with TRBD2. The CDR3 is 14 amino acids. With V trimmed by 4 bases and J by 7 bases, 8 bases remained unmatched. Looked up from germline, CDR1 is GTSNPN and CDR2 is SVGIG (reference sequence). The CDR3 DNA reads as TGTGCCTGGACCCTAGCGGGAACTGAGAATGAGCAGTTCTTC. This encodes CAWTLAGTENEQFF.

The CDR3 reads CAIDSNSNYGYTF. Here the CDR3 DNA reads TGTGCCATCGACAGTAACTCTAACTATGGCTACACCTTC. The chain combines TRBV2 with TRBJ1-2; D possibly corresponds to TRBD1 (5 bases). This CDR3 comprises 13 residues. The V gene lost 10 bases and the J gene lost 0 bases, with 12 bases spanning the gap. Germline CDR1 is SNHLY and CDR2 is FYNNEI.